These 18 T cell receptor beta chains came from one sample sequenced in a study of human T cells and chemical hapten exposure. Time point reported: patch test 1, 2 weeks after DPC sensitization. Treatment in this sample: therapeutic diphenylcyclopropenone sensitization with weekly scalp DPC. TCRdb passed the RACE reads through MiXCR, listing each CDR3 protein once. The table lists 180,000 or so distinct CDR3 sequences, about 15% of them singletons. This specimen consisted of whole blood, obtained in connection with sensitization to the hapten diphenylcyclopropenone (DPC). Source of these receptors: a woman younger than 45 with alopecia areata. Some clones in this sample may be carry-over from other donors' samples.

V gene TRBV10-3 combines with J gene TRBJ2-5; weak D call: TRBD2 (6 bases). The V and J ends lost 11 bases and 1 base respectively, with 14 bases between them. Germline values: CDR1 ENHRY, CDR2 SYGVKD. The CDR3 has 13 residues. The CDR3 is CAVKSGVQETQYF. The CDR3 DNA reads TGTGCCGTCAAGTCGGGAGTCCAAGAGACCCAGTACTTC.

The sample holds many counts of this clonotype. The V and J genes are TRBV11-2 and TRBJ2-2; 7 nucleotides align to TRBD2. The CDR3 spans 15 residues. V lost 3 bases to trimming and J lost 5 bases; unmatched junction nucleotides: 6. Germline V gene data show CDR1 as SGHAT and CDR2 as FQNNGV. The CDR3 spells CASSFLSGITGELFF. In DNA form, the CDR3 reads TGTGCCAGCAGCTTCCTAAGCGGGATAACCGGGGAGCTGTTTTTT.

This clonotype was seen a few times. The chain recombines TRBV29-1 with TRBJ1-2; the D is unclear. Deletions cut 4 bases from V and 2 bases from J, with 14 bases between. CDR1 and CDR2 (germline): SQVTM, ANQGSEA. The CDR3 contains 14 residues. DNA for the CDR3: TGCAGCGTTGGAGGATACCCGGTCAACTATGGCTACACCTTC. Its protein product is CSVGGYPVNYGYTF.

The chain has TRBV2 and TRBJ2-7; the D is unclear. Germline CDR1 SNHLY, CDR2 FYNNEI. CDR3 length: 13 residues. V was shortened by 5 bases and J by 7 bases, with 15 bases between the two germline ends. CDR3 bases: TGTGCCAGCAGTTGGACCCGCCTGAGGGAGCAGTACTTC. Translating gives CASSWTRLREQYF. Full variable domain (remainder filled in from reference TRBV2 and TRBJ2-7): EPEVTQTPSHQVTQMGQEVILRCVPISNHLYFYWYRQILGQKVEFLVSFYNNEISEKSEIFDDQFSVERPDGSNFTLKIRSTKLEDSAMYFCASSWTRLREQYFGPGTRLTVT.

The CDR3 spells CASSLSPGHEQYF. The CDR3 bases are TGTGCCAGCAGCTTAAGTCCAGGTCACGAGCAGTACTTC. The J gene is TRBJ2-7, the V gene TRBV11-2; no clear D gene. The V end lost 2 bases, the J end lost 5 bases, and 10 bases lay between the germline ends. The CDR3 is made up of 13 amino acids. Germline values: CDR1 SGHAT, CDR2 FQNNGV.

This clonotype showed up just a few times. The genes are TRBV6-5 and TRBJ1-6; 7 bases agree with TRBD1. The germline V gene has CDR1 MNHEY and CDR2 SVGAGI. V gave up 6 bases and J gave up 2 bases; unmatched junction bases: 4. This CDR3 has 15 residues. CDR3 DNA sequence: TGTGCCAGCAGACCCACAGGGGCCTATAATTCACCCCTCCACTTT. It yields the protein CASRPTGAYNSPLHF.

The J gene is TRBJ2-1, the V gene TRBV4-3; 10 nucleotides line up with TRBD1. The CDR3 extends over 15 amino acids. With 4 bases clipped from V and 8 bases from J, the junction kept 8 bases outside the gene matches. CDR1 and CDR2 from the germline V gene are LGHNA and YSLEER. In DNA, the CDR3 is TGCGCCAGCAGCCGAGGGGGACAGGGGAAATATGAGCAGTTCTTC. The encoded protein is CASSRGGQGKYEQFF.

The V call is TRBV29-1, the J call TRBJ1-1; a possible D gene is TRBD1 (6 bases). The CDR3 consists of 13 residues. V lost 7 bases to trimming and J lost 0 bases, with 12 bases between them. Germline loops: CDR1 SQVTM, CDR2 ANQGSEA. For the CDR3, the DNA is TGCAGCGGTGCCGGGACACTGAACACTGAAGCTTTCTTT. It specifies CSGAGTLNTEAFF.

A word on this clonotype: This clone may be a read error of a much larger clone one base away. This chain joins TRBV7-9 and TRBJ1-4, with D maybe TRBD1 (6 bases). CDR1 is SEHNR, CDR2 FQNEAQ, per germline (reference sequence). This CDR3 has 15 residues. CDR3 sequence: CASSSTGTTNDKLFF. In nucleotides, the CDR3 is TGTGCCAGCAGCTCCACAGGGACAACTAATGATAAACTGTTTTTT.

This clonotype was detected ten times or more. The V call is TRBV12-3 or TRBV12-4, the J call TRBJ2-5; 8 nucleotides align to TRBD2. V lost 3 bases, J lost 5 bases, and 8 bases stayed unmatched. The CDR3 has 15 amino acids. The CDR3 loop reads CASSFDQRGSETQYF. The CDR3 bases are TGTGCCAGCAGTTTTGATCAGCGGGGGAGCGAGACCCAGTACTTC.

This clonotype was counted between two and nine times. This chain joins TRBV12-3 or TRBV12-4 and TRBJ2-3; D gene uncertain. Between the trimmed V and J ends, which lost 3 bases and 0 bases, there was a span of 10 bases. This CDR3 is built from 15 residues. The CDR3 protein is CASSLAVGSTDTQYF. The DNA for the CDR3 is TGTGCCAGCAGTTTGGCAGTCGGTAGCACAGATACGCAGTATTTT.

Remarks on this clonotype: This may be a read error: a much more frequent sequence differs by one nucleotide. The genes are TRBV7-9 and TRBJ1-5; D might be TRBD1 (5 bases). There are 13 residues in the CDR3. CDR1 is SEHNR and CDR2 is FQNEAQ in the germline V gene (reference sequence). CDR3 coding DNA: TGTGCCAGCGGCTTAGTCAGGGATCAGCCCCAGCATTTT. Translating gives CASGLVRDQPQHF.

This clonotype was counted only a few times. V gene TRBV9 combines with J gene TRBJ2-1; D is uncertain. The germline V gene has CDR1 SGDLS and CDR2 YYNGEE. The V and J ends lost 4 bases and 4 bases respectively, with 21 bases between them. The CDR3 runs 17 residues. The CDR3 reads CASSFSTTPKSYNEQFF. CDR3 DNA sequence: TGTGCCAGCAGCTTTTCTACGACACCGAAGTCTTACAATGAGCAGTTCTTC.

The chain has TRBV4-3 and TRBJ2-3; maybe TRBD2 (5 bases). CDR1 is LGHNA, CDR2 YSLEER, per germline. The CDR3 length is 15 residues. V was pared by 0 bases and J by 0 bases, with 7 bases between. This CDR3 is CASSQDSGSTDTQYF. CDR3 in DNA: TGCGCCAGCAGCCAAGACAGCGGCAGCACAGATACGCAGTATTTT.

This clonotype was seen a few times. The chain links TRBV7-8 to TRBJ2-7; possibly TRBD2 for D (6 bases). CDR1 is SGHVS and CDR2 is FQNEAQ in the germline V gene. The ends were cut back, 4 bases at V and 0 bases at J, with 13 bases in the middle. This CDR3 is built from 15 residues. The CDR3 DNA reads as TGTGCCAGCAGCTCTTCGACTAGATTCTCCTACGAGCAGTACTTC. This gives the protein CASSSSTRFSYEQYF.

This clonotype was seen more than once but under ten times. The genes are TRBV4-2 and TRBJ2-7; a possible D gene is TRBD1 (6 bases). Per the germline V gene, CDR1 is LGHNA and CDR2 is YNFKEQ. V lost 0 bases, J lost 3 bases, and 9 bases lay in between. CDR3 size: 14 residues. CDR3 residues: CASSQDTGHYEQYF. The CDR3 DNA sequence: TGTGCCAGCAGCCAAGATACGGGACACTACGAGCAGTACTTC.

This clonotype was recorded many times. V and J are TRBV6-2 or TRBV6-3 and TRBJ1-2; D unresolved. V shed 0 bases and J shed 4 bases, with 6 bases lying between them. The CDR3 has 13 amino acids. Germline-derived CDR1 and CDR2 are MNHEY and SVGEGT. The CDR3 coding sequence is TGTGCCAGCAGTTACTCACAAACCTATGGCTACACCTTC. Its translation: CASSYSQTYGYTF.

The gene calls are TRBV7-9 and TRBJ2-1, with D possibly TRBD1 on 6 matching bases. With 7 bases removed from V and 0 bases from J, the gap between germline ends came to 10 bases. Germline V gene sequence: CDR1 SEHNR, CDR2 FQNEAQ (reference sequence). The CDR3 consists of 14 residues. The CDR3 sequence is CASKGTSSYNEQFF. The DNA of the CDR3 is TGTGCCAGCAAAGGGACAAGCTCCTACAATGAGCAGTTCTTC.